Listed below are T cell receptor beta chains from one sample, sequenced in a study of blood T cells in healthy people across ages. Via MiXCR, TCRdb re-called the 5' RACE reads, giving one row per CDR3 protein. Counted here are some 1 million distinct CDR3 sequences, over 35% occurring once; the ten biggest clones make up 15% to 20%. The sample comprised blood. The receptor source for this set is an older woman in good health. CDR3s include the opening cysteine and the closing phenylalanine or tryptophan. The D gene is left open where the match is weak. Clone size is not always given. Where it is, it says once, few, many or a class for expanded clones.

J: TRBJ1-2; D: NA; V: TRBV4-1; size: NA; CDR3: CASSQAPGIYGYTF; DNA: TGCGCCAGCAGCCAAGCCCCGGGCATCTATGGCTACACCTTC
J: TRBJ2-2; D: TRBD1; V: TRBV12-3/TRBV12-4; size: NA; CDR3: CASSFTGAGELFF; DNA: TGTGCCAGCAGTTTTACAGGGGCCGGGGAGCTGTTTTTT
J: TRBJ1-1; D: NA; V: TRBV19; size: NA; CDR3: CASSIRRDTEAFF; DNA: TGTGCCAGTAGTATTCGACGGGACACTGAAGCTTTCTTT
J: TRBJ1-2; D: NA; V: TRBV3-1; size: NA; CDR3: CASSQVQPGGIYGYTF; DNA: TGTGCCAGCAGCCAAGTTCAACCGGGGGGTATTTATGGCTACACCTTC
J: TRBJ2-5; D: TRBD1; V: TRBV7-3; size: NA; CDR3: CASSLSGTDKETQYF; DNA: TGTGCCAGCAGCTTATCCGGGACAGACAAAGAGACCCAGTACTTC
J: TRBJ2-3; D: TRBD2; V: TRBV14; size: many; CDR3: CASSPLGAGGSTQYF; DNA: TGTGCCAGCAGCCCCCTAGGAGCGGGAGGTAGTACGCAGTATTTT
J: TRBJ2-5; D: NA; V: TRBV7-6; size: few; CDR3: CASSLALGDDETQYF; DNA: TGTGCCAGCAGCTTAGCGCTAGGGGATGACGAGACCCAGTACTTC
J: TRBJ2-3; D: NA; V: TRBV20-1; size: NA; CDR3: CSARPGTDTQYF; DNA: TGCAGTGCTAGACCCGGGACAGATACGCAGTATTTT
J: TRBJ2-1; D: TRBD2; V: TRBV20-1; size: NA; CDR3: CSASPPGLAGVSYNEQFF; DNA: TGCAGTGCTTCCCCTCCGGGACTAGCGGGAGTCTCCTACAATGAGCAGTTCTTC
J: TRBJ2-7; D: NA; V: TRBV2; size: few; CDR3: CASRRDLTGEQYF; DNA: TGTGCCAGCAGGAGGGACTTAACTGGCGAGCAGTACTTC
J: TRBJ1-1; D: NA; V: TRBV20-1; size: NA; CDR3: CSARSAGWTEAFF; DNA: TGCAGTGCTAGAAGCGCGGGGTGGACTGAAGCTTTCTTT
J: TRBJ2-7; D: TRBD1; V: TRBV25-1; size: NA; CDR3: CASRGTGFDEQYF; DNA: TGTGCCAGCAGAGGGACAGGGTTCGACGAGCAGTACTTC
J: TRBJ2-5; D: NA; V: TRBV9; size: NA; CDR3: CASSVVALYNEQYF; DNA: TGTGCCAGCAGCGTAGTGGCACTCTACAATGAGCAGTACTTC
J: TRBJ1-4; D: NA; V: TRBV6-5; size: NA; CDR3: CASSYSRVANEKLFF; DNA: TGTGCCAGCAGTTACTCCAGGGTCGCTAATGAAAAACTGTTTTTT
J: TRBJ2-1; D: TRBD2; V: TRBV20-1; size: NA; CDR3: CSAGRLAGVSEQFF; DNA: TGCAGTGCGGGGAGACTAGCGGGAGTATCTGAGCAGTTCTTC
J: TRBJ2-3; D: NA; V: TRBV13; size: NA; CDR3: CASRPQGEGTQYF; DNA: TGTGCCAGCAGACCGCAGGGAGAAGGTACGCAGTATTTT
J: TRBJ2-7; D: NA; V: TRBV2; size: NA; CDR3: CASSWDSTLGQYF; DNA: TGTGCCAGCAGCTGGGACTCCACCCTCGGGCAGTACTTC
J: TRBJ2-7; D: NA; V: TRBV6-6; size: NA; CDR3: CASRNPSLLMPYNEQYF; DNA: TGTGCCAGCAGAAACCCATCACTTTTGATGCCTTACAATGAGCAGTACTTC
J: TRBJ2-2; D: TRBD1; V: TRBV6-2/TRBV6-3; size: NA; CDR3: CASSIQGNYGYTWELFF; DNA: TGTGCCAGCAGCATACAGGGGAACTATGGCTACACCTGGGAGTTGTTTTTT
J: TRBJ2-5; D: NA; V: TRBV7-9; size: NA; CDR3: CASSPPDAGFNEQYF; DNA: TGTGCCAGCAGCCCCCCGGACGCGGGATTCAATGAGCAGTACTTC
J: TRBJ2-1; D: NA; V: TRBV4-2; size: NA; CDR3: CASSPDSRSYNEQFF; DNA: TGTGCCAGCAGCCCGGACTCCCGCTCCTACAATGAGCAGTTCTTC
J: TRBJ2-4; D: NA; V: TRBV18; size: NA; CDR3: CASSPDVNIQYF; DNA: TGTGCCAGCTCACCCGACGTTAACATTCAGTACTTC
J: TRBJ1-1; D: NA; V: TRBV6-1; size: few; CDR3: CASSEGGTVTEAFF; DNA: TGTGCCAGCAGTGAAGGGGGGACGGTCACTGAAGCTTTCTTT
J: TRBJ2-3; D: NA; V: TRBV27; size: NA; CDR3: CASSLLVGTGGTDTQYF; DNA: TGTGCCAGCAGTCTTCTGGTAGGGACGGGGGGCACAGATACGCAGTATTTT
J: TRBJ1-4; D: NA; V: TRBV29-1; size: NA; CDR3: CSVEAREKLFF; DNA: TGCAGCGTTGAGGCCAGAGAAAAACTGTTTTTT
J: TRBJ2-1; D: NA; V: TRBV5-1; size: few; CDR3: CASSLMQGNEQFF; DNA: TGCGCCAGCAGCTTGATGCAGGGCAATGAGCAGTTCTTC
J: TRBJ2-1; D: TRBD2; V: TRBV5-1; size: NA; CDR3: CASSSGRGPYNEQFF; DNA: TGCGCCAGCAGCTCCGGGAGGGGCCCCTACAATGAGCAGTTCTTC
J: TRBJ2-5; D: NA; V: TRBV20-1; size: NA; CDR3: CSALGTSQETQYF; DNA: TGCAGTGCCCTCGGGACTTCTCAAGAGACCCAGTACTTC